This entry lists 18 T cell receptor beta chains sequenced from one sample in a study of blood T cell repertoires in COVID-19. Repertoires were generated with immunoSEQ multiplex PCR, while TCRdb's copy carries only in-frame clones and drops some. The table lists about 200,000 clones, around 90% of them singletons. Sequenced material: peripheral blood. Receptors originate from a man aged 45-65 years with acute or convalescent COVID-19.

The genes are TRBV7-8 and TRBJ1-6, with D hard to call. V was cut by 7 bases and J by 5 bases, with 12 bases left in between. There are 14 residues in the CDR3. The germline CDR1 and CDR2 sequences are SGHVS and FQNEAQ. DNA for the CDR3: TGTGCCAGCACAGCATGGCGGAATAATTCACCCCTCCACTTT. This gives the protein CASTAWRNNSPLHF.

The gene calls are TRBV4-1 and TRBJ1-5; 8 positions agree with TRBD1. In germline, CDR1 is MGHRA, CDR2 YSYEKL. The CDR3 consists of 16 residues. Trimming took 1 base from V and 5 from J; bases not matched to a gene: 7. The CDR3 sequence is CASSQAGTGRDQPQHF. In nucleotides, the CDR3 is TGCGCCAGCAGCCAAGCCGGGACAGGTCGAGATCAGCCCCAGCATTTT.

The DNA for the CDR3 is TGTGCCACCAGTGACCCTTCCCACAGCGGGAGGGCCAATGAGCAGTTCTTC. Its translation: CATSDPSHSGRANEQFF. This chain connects TRBV24-1 to TRBJ2-1; TRBD2 matches at 10 bases. The germline gives CDR1 KGHDR, CDR2 SFDVKD. The CDR3 runs to 17 residues. V dropped 4 bases and J dropped 6; count of bases not matched to a gene: 11.

The table lists this clone with a count of one. The V call is TRBV25-1, the J call TRBJ1-2; no definite D call. The germline V and J ends were trimmed by 4 bases and 7 bases, with 16 bases remaining between them. There are 14 residues in the CDR3. CDR1 and CDR2 (germline): MGHDK, SYGVNS. CDR3 in amino acids: CASSGYDITSGYTF. CDR3 nucleotide sequence: TGTGCCAGCAGTGGATATGACATTACCTCTGGCTACACCTTC.

The chain carries TRBV9 and TRBJ2-6; a weak D match, TRBD1 (6 bases). The CDR3 is 15 amino acids. V lost 4 bases, J lost 0 bases, and 8 bases lay in between. Per the germline V gene, CDR1 is SGDLS and CDR2 is YYNGEE. CDR3 sequence reads: CASSSQGSGANVLTF. The DNA for the CDR3 is TGTGCCAGCAGCTCACAGGGCTCTGGGGCCAACGTCCTGACTTTC.

The chain uses TRBV2 and TRBJ2-3; 11 nucleotides align to TRBD2. J was trimmed by 5 bases and V by 8 bases; bases with no gene match: 9. The germline CDR1 and CDR2 sequences are SNHLY and FYNNEI. The CDR3 runs to 15 residues. CDR3 region: CASPGSGGVGDTQYF. The CDR3 DNA is TGTGCCAGCCCGGGTAGCGGGGGGGTAGGAGATACGCAGTATTTT.

The rearrangement joins TRBV5-4 to TRBJ1-2; D might be TRBD1 (6 bases). Deletions cut 7 bases from V and 9 bases from J, with 25 bases between. Germline CDR1 SGHNT, CDR2 YYREEE (reference sequence). The CDR3 sequence is 15 residues long. CDR3 nucleotide sequence: TGTGCCAGCTCACCCGGGGGGGCAGCCGACTTGCGCTACACCTTC. Translating gives CASSPGGAADLRYTF.

This clone appeared a few times. The genes are TRBV19 and TRBJ2-5; no clear D. Germline V gene lookup returns CDR1 LNHDA and CDR2 SQIVND (reference sequence). This CDR3 has 13 amino acids. V gave up 3 bases and J gave up 4 bases, with 9 bases separating them. The CDR3: CASSMSGRETQYF. The DNA for the CDR3 is TGTGCCAGTAGTATGAGTGGGCGAGAGACCCAGTACTTC. Using reference TRBV19 and TRBJ2-5 for the parts outside the CDR3, the full variable domain is DGGITQSPKYLFRKEGQNVTLSCEQNLNHDAMYWYRQDPGQGLRLIYYSQIVNDFQKGDIAEGYSVSREKKESFPLTVTSAQKNPTAFYLCASSMSGRETQYFGPGTRLLVL.

This clone has only a few counts. Written as DNA, the CDR3 is TGTGCCAGCAGCAGGACAGGGGGCTCCACCGGGGAGCTGTTTTTT. The encoded protein is CASSRTGGSTGELFF. V and J are TRBV2 and TRBJ2-2; TRBD1 agrees at 11 bases. The CDR3 extends over 15 amino acids. The trim removed 6 bases at V and 4 bases at J, leaving 4 bases unmatched. Per germline, CDR1 SNHLY and CDR2 FYNNEI.

This clone is a singleton in its sample. The J gene is TRBJ1-6, the V gene TRBV18; D remains unclear. The CDR3 length is 13 residues. The V gene lost 3 bases and the J gene lost 10 bases, with 10 bases spanning the gap. The germline V gene has CDR1 KGHSH and CDR2 LQKENI. CDR3 residues: CASSPPQQSPLHF. The CDR3 DNA reads TGTGCCAGCTCACCGCCACAGCAATCACCCCTCCACTTT.

The chain couples TRBV4-1 to TRBJ1-5; 10 bases align to TRBD1. The CDR3 is made up of 17 amino acids. With V trimmed by 1 base and J by 5 bases, 8 bases remained unmatched. CDR1 and CDR2 (germline): MGHRA, YSYEKL. CDR3 amino acids: CASSQAQTGGLDQPQHF. The CDR3 DNA sequence: TGCGCCAGCAGCCAAGCCCAGACAGGGGGCCTCGATCAGCCCCAGCATTTT.

This clone was seen only a few times. In nucleotides, the CDR3 is TGTGCCAGCAGTTCCCCGGGACAGGGGACGCGCAATCAGCCCCAGCATTTT. Protein product: CASSSPGQGTRNQPQHF. The genes are TRBV6-2 or TRBV6-3 and TRBJ1-5, with TRBD1 matching 10 bases. Germline trimming cut 4 bases from V and 2 bases from J; bases unmatched to any gene: 8. Germline CDR1 reads MNHEY; CDR2 reads SVGEGT. The CDR3 covers 17 residues.

The chain couples TRBV18 to TRBJ2-2; TRBD2 is a possible D gene (5 bases). Trimming removed 3 bases from V and 4 bases from J, with 15 bases in between. CDR1 and CDR2 (germline): KGHSH, LQKENI. This CDR3 contains 16 residues. CDR3 DNA sequence: TGTGCCAGCTCACCGGGAAGCCTTCGGGGCACCGGGGAGCTGTTTTTT. Translation: CASSPGSLRGTGELFF.

This clone turned up a few times. The chain couples TRBV12-3 or TRBV12-4 to TRBJ1-2; the match to TRBD1 covers 7 bases. This CDR3 is 12 amino acids long. With V trimmed by 7 bases and J by 7 bases, 6 bases remained unmatched. CDR3: CASTTTGFGYTF. Here the CDR3 DNA reads TGTGCCAGCACCACGACAGGGTTTGGCTACACCTTC.

V is TRBV6-1 and J is TRBJ1-3; no definite D call. CDR1 is MNHNS, CDR2 SASEGT, per germline. Trimming left V 2 bases short and J 5 bases short, with 16 bases between. CDR3 length: 16 amino acids. The CDR3, as DNA: TGTGCCAGCAGTGAATCGACTAGGGCCGTAAGAAACACCATATATTTT. Protein product: CASSESTRAVRNTIYF.

The chain uses TRBV7-8 and TRBJ2-7; 14 bases map to TRBD2. V lost 2 bases, J lost 3 bases, and 6 bases stayed unmatched. Germline V gives CDR1 SGHVS, CDR2 FQNEAQ. This CDR3 region has 17 residues. CDR3 residues: CASSLRLAGGRGYEQYF. CDR3 coding DNA: TGTGCCAGCAGCTTACGACTAGCGGGGGGGAGGGGCTACGAGCAGTACTTC.

The rearrangement joins TRBV11-3 to TRBJ2-1; unclear D gene. This CDR3 has 12 amino acids. The ends were cut back, 1 base at V and 10 bases at J, with 8 bases in the middle. CDR1 and CDR2 (germline): SGHNT, YENEEA. The CDR3 is CASSLVTTEQFF. CDR3 nucleotides: TGTGCCAGCAGCTTAGTAACTACCGAGCAGTTCTTC.

The rearrangement joins TRBV7-9 to TRBJ1-1; perhaps TRBD1 as D (5 bases). Germline V lookup: CDR1 SEHNR, CDR2 FQNEAQ (reference sequence). V gave up 3 bases and J gave up 3 bases, with 8 bases separating them. The CDR3 is 13 amino acids. This chain's CDR3 is CASSFWGDTEAFF. The CDR3 DNA follows: TGTGCCAGCAGCTTTTGGGGGGACACTGAAGCTTTCTTT.